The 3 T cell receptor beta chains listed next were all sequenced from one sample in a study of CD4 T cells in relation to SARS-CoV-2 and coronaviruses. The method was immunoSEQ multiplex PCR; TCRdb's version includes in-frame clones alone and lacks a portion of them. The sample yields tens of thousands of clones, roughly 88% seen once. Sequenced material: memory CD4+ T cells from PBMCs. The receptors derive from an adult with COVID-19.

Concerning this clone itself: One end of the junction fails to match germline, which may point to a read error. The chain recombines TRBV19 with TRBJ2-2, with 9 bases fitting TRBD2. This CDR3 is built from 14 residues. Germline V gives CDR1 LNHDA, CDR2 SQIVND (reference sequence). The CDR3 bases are TGCACCTCGGCTAGCGGGATTAACACCGGGGAGCTGTTTTTT. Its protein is CTSASGINTGELFF.

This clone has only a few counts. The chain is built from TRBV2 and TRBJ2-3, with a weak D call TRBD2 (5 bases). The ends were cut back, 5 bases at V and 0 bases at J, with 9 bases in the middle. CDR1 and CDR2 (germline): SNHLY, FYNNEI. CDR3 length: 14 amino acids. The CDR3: CASSQRTSTDTQYF. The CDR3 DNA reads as TGTGCCAGCAGTCAGCGGACTAGCACAGATACGCAGTATTTT.

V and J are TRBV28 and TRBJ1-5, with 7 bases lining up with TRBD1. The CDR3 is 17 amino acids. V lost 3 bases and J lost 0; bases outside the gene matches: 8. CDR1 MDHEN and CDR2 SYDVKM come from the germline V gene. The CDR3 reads CASSFPTGAISNQPQHF. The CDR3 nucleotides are TGTGCCAGCAGTTTCCCCACAGGGGCCATTAGCAATCAGCCCCAGCATTTT.